The clone carrying this T cell receptor (beta chain) was counted ten times or more. What it recognizes is unknown. These data come from a study of identical twins. Study results and limitations: Monozygotic twins shared more out-of-frame TCR alpha than recombination models predicted.

Germline-derived CDR1 and CDR2 are ENHRY and SYGVKD. The CDR3 consists of 16 residues. The V end was cut by 0 bases, the J end by 6 bases, with 15 bases between. TCRdb reprocessed the 5' RACE reads with MiXCR, giving one entry per CDR3 protein. The data hold about 890,000 distinct CDR3 sequences, with over 9% observed a single time. The same specimen was also included in a second study, on yellow fever vaccine responses in identical twins.

This chain uses TRBV10-3 with TRBJ2-1; no clear D. The sequenced sample consisted of PBMCs. This clonotype originated in a woman in her late teens or twenties in good health. CDR3 sequence: CAISESGLLTGNEQFF. The DNA of the CDR3 is TGTGCCATCAGTGAGTCAGGGCTTTTGACGGGCAATGAGCAGTTCTTC.